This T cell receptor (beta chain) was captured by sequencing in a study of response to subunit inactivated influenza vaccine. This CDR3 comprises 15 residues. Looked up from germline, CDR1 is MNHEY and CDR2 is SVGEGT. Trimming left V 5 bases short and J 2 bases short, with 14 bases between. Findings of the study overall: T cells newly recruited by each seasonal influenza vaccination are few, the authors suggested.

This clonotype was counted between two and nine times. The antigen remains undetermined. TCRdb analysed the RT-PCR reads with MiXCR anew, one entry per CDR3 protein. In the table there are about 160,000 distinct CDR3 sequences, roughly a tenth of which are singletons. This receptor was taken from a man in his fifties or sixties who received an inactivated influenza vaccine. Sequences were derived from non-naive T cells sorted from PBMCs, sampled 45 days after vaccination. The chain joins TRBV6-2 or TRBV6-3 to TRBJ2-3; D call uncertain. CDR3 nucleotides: TGTGCCAGCAGTCAAGACGGGCATCACACAGATACGCAGTATTTT. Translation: CASSQDGHHTDTQYF.